These 21 T cell receptor beta chains share one sample of origin, sequenced in a study of T cells in localized non-small cell lung cancer. Sequencing used immunoSEQ multiplex PCR; TCRdb keeps in-frame clones, though not all of them. The data hold about 20,000 clones, with approximately 87% observed a single time. The sequences come from PBMCs, collected before any cancer treatment. These TCRs come from a man between 40 and 70 years old with stage II squamous cell lung carcinoma.

V is TRBV5-1 and J is TRBJ2-2, with 7 bases lining up with TRBD1. The CDR3 has 17 residues. Per the germline V gene, CDR1 is SGHRS and CDR2 is YFSETQ. Trimming at V came to 0 bases and at J to 4 bases, leaving 9 bases not matched to a gene. The CDR3 loop reads CASSLAVARDSTGELFF. CDR3 nucleotides: TGCGCCAGCAGCTTGGCCGTAGCAAGGGACAGCACCGGGGAGCTGTTTTTT.

The chain joins TRBV19 to TRBJ2-7; 12 nucleotides align to TRBD2. This CDR3 has 20 residues. With V trimmed by 5 bases and J by 4 bases, 21 bases remained unmatched. CDR1 and CDR2 from the germline V gene are LNHDA and SQIVND (reference sequence). CDR3 DNA: TGTGCCAGTAGTGTGGGTCGTTCGACTAGCGGGAGCGGAACCTTATACGAGCAGTACTTC. Translated, it gives CASSVGRSTSGSGTLYEQYF. Full variable domain (outside the CDR3, taken from reference TRBV19 and TRBJ2-7): DGGITQSPKYLFRKEGQNVTLSCEQNLNHDAMYWYRQDPGQGLRLIYYSQIVNDFQKGDIAEGYSVSREKKESFPLTVTSAQKNPTAFYLCASSVGRSTSGSGTLYEQYFGPGTRLTVT.

This sequence joins TRBV4-2 and TRBJ1-3; D is ambiguous. Per germline, CDR1 LGHNA and CDR2 YNFKEQ. The CDR3 covers 15 residues. V dropped 0 bases and J dropped 3 bases, with 9 bases sitting between them. CDR3 sequence (DNA): TGTGCCAGCAGCCAAGAAACCACCAATGGAAACACCATATATTTT. This codes for CASSQETTNGNTIYF.

V gene TRBV4-1 combines with J gene TRBJ1-2, with 10 bases aligning to TRBD1. This CDR3 has 14 amino acids. Per germline, CDR1 MGHRA and CDR2 YSYEKL. Trimming took 7 bases from V and 2 from J; bases not matched to a gene: 4. Here the CDR3 DNA reads TGCGCCAGCACGCGACAGGGGGCGAACTATGGCTACACCTTC. This translates into CASTRQGANYGYTF.

The chain combines TRBV19 with TRBJ1-4, with TRBD1 matching 8 bases. Trimming removed 4 bases from V and 8 bases from J; junction bases left unmatched: 12. The germline V gene encodes CDR1 LNHDA and CDR2 SQIVND (reference sequence). The CDR3 is 16 residues long. The chain's CDR3 is CASSRSTGGQGEKLFF. In DNA form, the CDR3 reads TGTGCCAGTAGTAGATCTACAGGGGGGCAAGGCGAAAAACTGTTTTTT.

The chain uses TRBV11-2 and TRBJ1-5, with D hard to call. The CDR3 extends over 14 amino acids. Trimming stripped 5 bases from V and 6 bases from J, with 14 bases between. Germline CDR1 reads SGHAT; CDR2 reads FQNNGV. Here the CDR3 reads CASSPLTRGQPQHF. The CDR3 region has the DNA TGTGCCAGCAGCCCACTCACTCGGGGTCAGCCCCAGCATTTT.

The genes are TRBV7-6 and TRBJ1-2; perhaps TRBD1 as D (5 bases). Germline lookup yields CDR1 SGHVS and CDR2 FNYEAQ. The V end was cut by 5 bases, the J end by 4 bases, with 14 bases between. The CDR3 extends over 14 amino acids. CDR3 DNA: TGTGCCAGCAGCCCTTTGTCCGGGACCTATGGCTACACCTTC. Its translation is CASSPLSGTYGYTF.

The sample holds a few counts of this clone. This rearrangement joins TRBV5-1 to TRBJ2-5; tentative D call: TRBD1 (5 bases). The CDR3 totals 14 residues. Germline V lookup: CDR1 SGHRS, CDR2 YFSETQ. The V and J ends lost 1 base and 8 bases respectively, with 15 bases between them. CDR3 bases: TGCGCCAGCAGCTTGAACACGATGCAGGGAACCCAGTACTTC. This encodes CASSLNTMQGTQYF.

This chain joins TRBV18 and TRBJ1-1; TRBD1 might be the D (6 bases). Trimming shortened V by 4 bases and J by 6 bases, and 15 bases separated the two germline ends. The CDR3 runs 14 residues. From germline, CDR1 is KGHSH and CDR2 LQKENI. This CDR3 reads CASSLKTGWPEAFF. CDR3 DNA sequence: TGTGCCAGCTCACTCAAAACAGGGTGGCCTGAAGCTTTCTTT.

This chain connects TRBV2 to TRBJ2-5; 8 bases are a match to TRBD2. V lost 6 bases to trimming and J lost 9 bases; unmatched junction nucleotides: 3. The CDR3 totals 11 residues. Germline CDR1 reads SNHLY; CDR2 reads FYNNEI. The CDR3 is CASRREAAQYF. The DNA of the CDR3 is TGTGCCAGCAGGCGGGAGGCGGCCCAGTACTTC. The whole variable domain, remainder taken from reference TRBV2 and TRBJ2-5, is EPEVTQTPSHQVTQMGQEVILRCVPISNHLYFYWYRQILGQKVEFLVSFYNNEISEKSEIFDDQFSVERPDGSNFTLKIRSTKLEDSAMYFCASRREAAQYFGPGTRLLVL.

This chain connects TRBV7-6 to TRBJ2-1, with TRBD2 matching 8 bases. Germline V gene lookup returns CDR1 SGHVS and CDR2 FNYEAQ. This CDR3 comprises 15 residues. With 1 base clipped from V and 8 bases from J, the junction kept 7 bases outside the gene matches. CDR3 residues: CASSLVAGGKYEQFF. The CDR3 DNA reads as TGTGCCAGCAGCTTAGTGGCGGGAGGAAAATATGAGCAGTTCTTC.

This rearrangement joins TRBV18 to TRBJ2-7, with 11 bases lining up with TRBD1. CDR3 length: 15 amino acids. V lost 3 bases, J lost 6 bases, and 7 bases stayed unmatched. Germline CDR1 and CDR2: KGHSH and LQKENI. CDR3 residues: CASSPLGQGGFEQYF. The CDR3 nucleotides read TGTGCCAGCTCACCCTTGGGACAGGGGGGGTTCGAGCAGTACTTC.

The chain joins TRBV5-1 to TRBJ1-2; no reliable D call. This CDR3 is 12 amino acids long. V lost 3 bases to trimming and J lost 4 bases, with 7 bases between them. The germline gives CDR1 SGHRS, CDR2 YFSETQ. The CDR3, as DNA: TGCGCCAGCAGCTCTTCGGCCTATGGCTACACCTTC. Amino acid sequence: CASSSSAYGYTF.

This rearrangement joins TRBV19 to TRBJ2-2; 12 positions match TRBD2. The CDR3 has 15 amino acids. The germline CDR1 and CDR2 sequences are LNHDA and SQIVND (reference sequence). V shed 9 bases, J shed 1 base, and the junction held 3 bases outside the gene matches. CDR3 loop: CASQTSGGNTGELFF. The CDR3 DNA reads TGTGCCAGCCAGACTAGCGGGGGGAACACCGGGGAGCTGTTTTTT. The full variable domain, in which reference TRBV19 and TRBJ2-2 provide the parts outside the CDR3, is DGGITQSPKYLFRKEGQNVTLSCEQNLNHDAMYWYRQDPGQGLRLIYYSQIVNDFQKGDIAEGYSVSREKKESFPLTVTSAQKNPTAFYLCASQTSGGNTGELFFGEGSRLTVL.

The chain employs TRBV5-5 and TRBJ2-2; D perhaps matches TRBD2 (7 bases). V was trimmed by 4 bases and J by 3 bases, leaving 16 bases between them. This CDR3 has 16 residues. The germline V gene has CDR1 SGHKS and CDR2 YYEKEE (reference sequence). The CDR3 protein is CASSGRGGADTGELFF. For the CDR3, the DNA is TGTGCCAGCAGCGGCAGGGGAGGGGCGGACACCGGGGAGCTGTTTTTT. Looking up the rest from reference TRBV5-5 and TRBJ2-2 gives the full variable domain: DAGVTQSPTHLIKTRGQQVTLRCSPISGHKSVSWYQQVLGQGPQFIFQYYEKEERGRGNFPDRFSARQFPNYSSELNVNALLLGDSALYLCASSGRGGADTGELFFGEGSRLTVL.

The CDR3, as DNA: TGTGCCAGCAAAAGGACCGACAGAAATGAGCAGTTCTTC. Its protein is CASKRTDRNEQFF. The chain uses TRBV9 and TRBJ2-1; a weak D match, TRBD1 (5 bases). Germline assignment: CDR1 SGDLS and CDR2 YYNGEE. CDR3 length equals 13 residues. V dropped 6 bases and J dropped 7 bases, with 14 bases sitting between them.

The V gene is TRBV13, the J gene TRBJ2-3; D unresolved. V shed 5 bases and J shed 2 bases, with 8 bases lying between them. Germline values: CDR1 PRHDT, CDR2 FYEKMQ (reference sequence). The CDR3 is 13 amino acids. CDR3 region: CASSPSYTDTQYF. In nucleotides, the CDR3 is TGTGCCAGCAGCCCATCCTACACAGATACGCAGTATTTT.

The chain recombines TRBV7-9 with TRBJ1-2; D unclear. The CDR3 length is 13 residues. V was cut by 1 base and J by 8 bases, with 11 bases left in between. CDR1 and CDR2 from the germline V gene are SEHNR and FQNEAQ (reference sequence). CDR3 protein: CASSLGTGRGYTF. Here the CDR3 DNA reads TGTGCCAGCAGCTTAGGAACGGGTCGCGGCTACACCTTC.

The V and J genes are TRBV10-1 and TRBJ2-5; tentatively, D is TRBD2 (5 bases). The germline CDR1 and CDR2 sequences are WNHNN and SYGVQD (reference sequence). The CDR3 covers 13 residues. V lost 2 bases, J lost 1 base, and 5 bases lay in between. CDR3 DNA sequence: TGCGCCAGCAGTGAGGGACTCCAAGAGACCCAGTACTTC. Translating it yields CASSEGLQETQYF.

The CDR3 DNA reads TGTGCTAGTGGTTTGCCAGGGGGGTCCGGGGAGCTGTTTTTT. The encoded protein is CASGLPGGSGELFF. The chain links TRBV12-5 to TRBJ2-2; D perhaps matches TRBD1 (7 bases). Germline assignment: CDR1 LGHNT and CDR2 FRNRAP. Trimming removed 2 bases from V and 6 bases from J, with 10 bases in between. The CDR3 is 14 residues long.

V gene TRBV5-1 combines with J gene TRBJ2-7; D ambiguous. This CDR3 is built from 14 residues. Germline CDR1 SGHRS, CDR2 YFSETQ. Trimming stripped 4 bases from V and 2 bases from J, with 13 bases between. The CDR3 DNA is TGCGCCAGCAGCCCCGCCCTCATGACCTACGAGCAGTACTTC. This codes for CASSPALMTYEQYF. Full variable domain (remainder filled in from reference TRBV5-1 and TRBJ2-7): KAGVTQTPRYLIKTRGQQVTLSCSPISGHRSVSWYQQTPGQGLQFLFEYFSETQRNKGNFPGRFSGRQFSNSRSEMNVSTLELGDSALYLCASSPALMTYEQYFGPGTRLTVT.